A selection of T cell receptor beta chains follows, all from one sample in a study of vaccination effects on CD4 cells after COVID-19. Libraries were prepared by immunoSEQ multiplex PCR; TCRdb keeps only in-frame clonotypes and omits some of them. The table lists tens of thousands of clones, roughly 71% of them singletons. These receptors' targets are unknown. The sample consisted of CD4+ T cells from PBMCs cultured with HCoV-OC43 spike peptides, taken after COVID-19 vaccination. Receptor source: a human donor who received a COVID-19 vaccine. CDR3s include the opening cysteine and the closing phenylalanine or tryptophan. D genes are given only for firm matches. Not all rows give a size; the values are once, few, many and, for expanded clones, a class.

.	TRBV6-5	15	TRBJ2-5	TRBD2	CASISGTSGQETQYF	TGTGCCAGCATTTCCGGGACTAGCGGACAAGAGACCCAGTACTTC
.	TRBV5-8	14	TRBJ1-2	TRBD1	CASRLGRGRWGYTF	TGTGCCAGCAGGCTCGGCAGGGGGCGTTGGGGCTACACCTTC
few	TRBV11-2	13	TRBJ2-1	.	CASSLYPYNEQFF	TGTGCCAGCAGCTTATACCCCTACAATGAGCAGTTCTTC
.	TRBV4-1	15	TRBJ2-1	TRBD2	CASSQGRGTYNEQFF	TGCGCCAGCAGCCAAGGGCGGGGGACCTACAATGAGCAGTTCTTC
few	TRBV5-4	15	TRBJ1-2	TRBD1	CASSPGTAGAYGYTF	TGTGCCAGCAGCCCCGGGACAGCCGGCGCCTATGGCTACACCTTC
.	TRBV11-2	17	TRBJ1-2	TRBD1	CASSFSTAGTGSGGYTF	TGTGCCAGCAGCTTTAGTACCGCCGGGACAGGGTCGGGCGGCTACACCTTC
.	TRBV3-1/TRBV3-2	16	TRBJ2-6	.	CASSQGVGAGANVLTF	TGTGCCAGCAGCCAAGGGGTCGGGGCCGGGGCCAACGTCCTGACTTTC
few	TRBV11-2	15	TRBJ2-7	TRBD1	CASSFNRDSSYEQYF	TGTGCCAGCAGCTTTAACCGGGACAGCTCCTACGAGCAGTACTTC
.	TRBV24-1	11	TRBJ1-1	.	CATSDFRGTFF	TGTGCCACCAGTGATTTCAGGGGAACTTTCTTT
few	TRBV7-8	17	TRBJ1-3	.	CASSRTAGDYSGNTIYF	TGTGCCAGCAGCCGAACAGCAGGTGACTACTCTGGAAACACCATATATTTT
.	TRBV10-2	12	TRBJ2-1	.	CASSNTLNEQFF	TGCGCCAGCAGTAATACTCTCAATGAGCAGTTCTTC
.	TRBV5-1	15	TRBJ2-7	TRBD2	CASSLAGGGAYEQYF	TGCGCCAGCAGCTTGGCCGGCGGGGGGGCCTACGAGCAGTACTTC
.	TRBV12-3/TRBV12-4	12	TRBJ2-7	.	CASTTDGGEQYF	TGTGCCAGCACCACCGATGGAGGCGAGCAGTACTTC
.	TRBV5-1	15	TRBJ2-7	.	CASSLVTGNSYEQYF	TGCGCCAGCAGCTTGGTCACAGGGAACTCATACGAGCAGTACTTC
.	TRBV5-1	15	TRBJ1-4	TRBD1	CASSLLQGTNEKLFF	TGCGCCAGCAGCTTACTACAGGGGACTAATGAAAAACTGTTTTTT
.	TRBV5-1	14	TRBJ1-1	.	CASSLGQVNTEAFF	TGCGCCAGCAGCTTGGGACAAGTAAACACTGAAGCTTTCTTT
.	TRBV5-8	13	TRBJ1-1	.	CASSSSRDGEAFF	TGTGCCAGCAGCAGTTCTAGGGACGGTGAAGCTTTCTTT
once	TRBV29-1	12	TRBJ1-5	.	CSVGVGGQPQHF	TGCAGCGTTGGGGTTGGTGGTCAGCCCCAGCATTTT
once	TRBV11-2	14	TRBJ1-6	.	CASSLGGDNSPLHF	TGTGCCAGCAGCTTAGGGGGTGACAATTCACCCCTCCACTTT
few	TRBV19	15	TRBJ1-5	.	CASSGSDGPNQPQHF	TGTGCCAGTAGTGGATCGGACGGCCCTAATCAGCCCCAGCATTTT
few	TRBV5-6	12	TRBJ1-1	.	CASRRWNTEAFF	TGTGCCAGCAGACGATGGAACACTGAAGCTTTCTTT
.	TRBV4-1	13	TRBJ2-7	.	CASSQGDPPEQYF	TGCGCCAGCAGCCAAGGCGACCCGCCCGAGCAGTACTTC
.	TRBV28	14	TRBJ1-1	.	CATELGFHYPEAFF	TGTGCCACCGAATTGGGATTTCATTATCCTGAAGCTTTCTTT
.	TRBV29-1	12	TRBJ1-2	.	CSVARANYGYTF	TGCAGCGTTGCCAGGGCCAACTATGGCTACACCTTC
.	TRBV19	15	TRBJ1-1	.	CASSSEGGVSTEAFF	TGTGCCAGTAGTTCCGAGGGGGGTGTCAGCACTGAAGCTTTCTTT
.	TRBV2	15	TRBJ1-1	.	CASSNGGVMNTEAFF	TGTGCCAGCAGTAATGGGGGGGTAATGAACACTGAAGCTTTCTTT
few	TRBV5-1	17	TRBJ2-1	TRBD2	CASSRGASGGVDGEQFF	TGCGCCAGCAGCCGCGGGGCTAGCGGGGGGGTGGATGGTGAGCAGTTCTTC
.	TRBV19	17	TRBJ2-1	TRBD2	CASSTSILAGGLNEQFF	TGTGCCAGTAGTACCTCCATCCTAGCGGGGGGCCTAAATGAGCAGTTCTTC
.	TRBV6-5	12	TRBJ1-1	.	CASSYREQQAFF	TGTGCCAGCAGTTACCGGGAACAGCAAGCTTTCTTT
few	TRBV5-1	15	TRBJ1-3	TRBD1	CASSFTGAFGNTIYF	TGCGCCAGCAGCTTTACAGGGGCTTTTGGAAACACCATATATTTT
.	TRBV7-8	16	TRBJ2-1	TRBD2	CASSLVGTSGYNEQFF	TGTGCCAGCAGCTTAGTAGGGACTAGCGGCTACAATGAGCAGTTCTTC
.	TRBV5-1	16	TRBJ2-7	TRBD2	CASSTLAGGSSYEQYF	TGCGCCAGCAGTACACTAGCGGGAGGCAGCTCCTACGAGCAGTACTTC
few	TRBV4-1	13	TRBJ1-4	.	CASSPTVNEKLFF	TGCGCCAGCAGTCCGACAGTGAATGAAAAACTGTTTTTT
few	TRBV24-1	18	TRBJ1-6	.	CATSDFRTGYSYNSPLHF	TGTGCCACCAGTGATTTTCGTACAGGGTACTCCTATAATTCACCCCTCCACTTT
once	TRBV19	14	TRBJ2-7	.	CASMRAIGAYEQYF	TGTGCCAGTATGAGGGCCATAGGGGCCTACGAGCAGTACTTC
.	TRBV5-4	15	TRBJ1-4	TRBD1	CASSLGTGLGEKLFF	TGTGCCAGCAGCTTGGGGACAGGCTTGGGGGAAAAACTGTTTTTT
.	TRBV12-5	14	TRBJ2-3	.	CASAPSSSSDTQYF	TGTGCTAGTGCCCCCTCGAGTAGTTCAGATACGCAGTATTTT
.	TRBV27	15	TRBJ1-2	.	CASSLGPQGTYGYTF	TGTGCCAGCAGTTTGGGGCCACAGGGCACCTATGGCTACACCTTC
few	TRBV11-2	15	TRBJ2-7	.	CASSLDPVILYEQYF	TGTGCCAGCAGCTTAGATCCGGTGATCCTCTACGAGCAGTACTTC
once	TRBV5-6	15	TRBJ2-5	TRBD2	CASSSRVAGVETQYF	TGTGCCAGCAGCTCCAGAGTAGCGGGAGTAGAGACCCAGTACTTC